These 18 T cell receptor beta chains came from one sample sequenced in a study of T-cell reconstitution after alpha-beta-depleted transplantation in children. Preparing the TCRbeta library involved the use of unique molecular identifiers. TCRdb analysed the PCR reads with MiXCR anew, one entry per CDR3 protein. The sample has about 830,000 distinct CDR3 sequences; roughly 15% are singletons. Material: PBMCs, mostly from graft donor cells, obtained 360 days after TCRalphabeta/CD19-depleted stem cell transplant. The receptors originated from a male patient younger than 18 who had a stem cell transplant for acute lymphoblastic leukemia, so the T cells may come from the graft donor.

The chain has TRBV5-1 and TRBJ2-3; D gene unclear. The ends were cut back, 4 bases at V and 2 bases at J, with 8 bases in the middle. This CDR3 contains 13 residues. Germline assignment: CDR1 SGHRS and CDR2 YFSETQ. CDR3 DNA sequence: TGCGCCAGCAGCAACCTCGTCACAGATACGCAGTATTTT. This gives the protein CASSNLVTDTQYF. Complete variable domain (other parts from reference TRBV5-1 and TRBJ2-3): KAGVTQTPRYLIKTRGQQVTLSCSPISGHRSVSWYQQTPGQGLQFLFEYFSETQRNKGNFPGRFSGRQFSNSRSEMNVSTLELGDSALYLCASSNLVTDTQYFGPGTRLTVL.

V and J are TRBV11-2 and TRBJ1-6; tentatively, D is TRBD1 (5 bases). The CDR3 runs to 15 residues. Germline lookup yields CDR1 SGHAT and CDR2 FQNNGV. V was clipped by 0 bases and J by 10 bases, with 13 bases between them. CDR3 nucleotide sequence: TGTGCCAGCAGCTTAGATCCCCAGGGCCGATCACCCCTCCACTTT. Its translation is CASSLDPQGRSPLHF.

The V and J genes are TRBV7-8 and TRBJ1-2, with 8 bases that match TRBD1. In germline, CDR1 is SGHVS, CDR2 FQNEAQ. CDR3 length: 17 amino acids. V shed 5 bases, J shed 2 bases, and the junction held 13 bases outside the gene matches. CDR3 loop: CASSPRIPGQENYGYTF. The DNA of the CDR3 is TGTGCCAGCAGCCCGCGCATTCCGGGACAGGAAAACTATGGCTACACCTTC.

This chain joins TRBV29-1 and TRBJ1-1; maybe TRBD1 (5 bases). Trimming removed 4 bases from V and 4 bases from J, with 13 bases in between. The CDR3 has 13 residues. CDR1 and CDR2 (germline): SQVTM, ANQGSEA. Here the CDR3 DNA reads TGCAGCGTTGGACAGCTATTGGGCACTGAAGCTTTCTTT. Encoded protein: CSVGQLLGTEAFF.

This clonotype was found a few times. CDR3 nucleotides: TGTGCCAGCAGCTTAATGGGCCTGAATGAGCAGTTCTTC. Translated, it gives CASSLMGLNEQFF. The chain has TRBV7-2 and TRBJ2-1; D unresolved. Trimming took 2 bases from V and 7 from J, leaving 9 bases between them. CDR1 SGHTA and CDR2 FQGNSA come from the germline V gene. CDR3 size: 13 residues.

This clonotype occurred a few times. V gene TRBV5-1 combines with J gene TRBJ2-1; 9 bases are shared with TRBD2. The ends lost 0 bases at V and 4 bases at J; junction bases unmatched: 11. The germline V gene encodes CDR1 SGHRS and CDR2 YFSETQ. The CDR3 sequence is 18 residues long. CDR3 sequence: CASSLGLVGLASYNEQFF. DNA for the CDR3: TGCGCCAGCAGCTTGGGGTTGGTAGGACTAGCGTCGTACAATGAGCAGTTCTTC.

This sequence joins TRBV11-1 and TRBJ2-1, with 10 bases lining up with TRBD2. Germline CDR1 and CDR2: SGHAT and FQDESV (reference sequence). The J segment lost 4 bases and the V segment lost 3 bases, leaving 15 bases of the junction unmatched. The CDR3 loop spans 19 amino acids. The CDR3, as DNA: TGTGCCAGCAGCTTTGTGTCTAGCGGGAGATCCGTCTGGTACAATGAGCAGTTCTTC. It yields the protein CASSFVSSGRSVWYNEQFF.

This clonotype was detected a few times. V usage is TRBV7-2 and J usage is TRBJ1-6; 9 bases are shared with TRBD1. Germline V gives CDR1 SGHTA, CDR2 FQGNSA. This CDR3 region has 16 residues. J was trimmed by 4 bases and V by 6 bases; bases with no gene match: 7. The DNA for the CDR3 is TGTGCCAGCAGGGGACAGGGCTTCCGATATAATTCACCCCTCCACTTT. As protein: CASRGQGFRYNSPLHF.

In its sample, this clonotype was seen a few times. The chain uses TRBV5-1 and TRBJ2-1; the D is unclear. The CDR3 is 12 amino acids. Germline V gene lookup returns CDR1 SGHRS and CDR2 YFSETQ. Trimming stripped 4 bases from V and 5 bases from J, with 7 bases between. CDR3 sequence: CASSPIDNEQFF. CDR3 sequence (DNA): TGCGCCAGCAGCCCTATTGACAATGAGCAGTTCTTC.

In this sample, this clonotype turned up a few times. The CDR3 bases are TGCAGCGTTGAAGATCGGAGGGGCGGAAACATTCAGTACTTC. Translated: CSVEDRRGGNIQYF. J is TRBJ2-4 and V is TRBV29-1; D might be TRBD2 (6 bases). CDR3 length equals 14 residues. The V gene lost 0 bases and the J gene lost 6 bases, with 12 bases spanning the gap. Per germline, CDR1 SQVTM and CDR2 ANQGSEA.

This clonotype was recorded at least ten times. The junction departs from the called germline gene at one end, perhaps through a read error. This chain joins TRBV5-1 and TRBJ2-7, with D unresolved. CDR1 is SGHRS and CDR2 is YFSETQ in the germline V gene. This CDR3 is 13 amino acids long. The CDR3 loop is CASSLAASYEQYF. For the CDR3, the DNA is TGTGCCAGCAGTTTAGCAGCATCCTACGAGCAGTACTTC.

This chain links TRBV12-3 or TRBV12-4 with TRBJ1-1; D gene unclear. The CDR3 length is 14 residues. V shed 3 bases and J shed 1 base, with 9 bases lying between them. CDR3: CASSFVGANTEAFF. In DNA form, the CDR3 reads TGTGCCAGCAGTTTCGTGGGAGCGAACACTGAAGCTTTCTTT.

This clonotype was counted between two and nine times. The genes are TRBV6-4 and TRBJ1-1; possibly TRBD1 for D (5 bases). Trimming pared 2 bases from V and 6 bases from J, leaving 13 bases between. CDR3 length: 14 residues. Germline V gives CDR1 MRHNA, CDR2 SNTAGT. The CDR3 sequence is CASSDGEGEAEAFF. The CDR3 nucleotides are TGTGCCAGCAGTGACGGAGAAGGGGAAGCTGAAGCTTTCTTT.

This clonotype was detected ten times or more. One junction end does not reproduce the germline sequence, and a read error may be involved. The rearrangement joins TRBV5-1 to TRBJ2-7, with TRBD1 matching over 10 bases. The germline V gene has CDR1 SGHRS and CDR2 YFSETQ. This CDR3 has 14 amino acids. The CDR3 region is CASSYGTGAYEQYF. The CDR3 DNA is TGTGCCAGCAGTTACGGGACAGGGGCCTACGAGCAGTACTTC.

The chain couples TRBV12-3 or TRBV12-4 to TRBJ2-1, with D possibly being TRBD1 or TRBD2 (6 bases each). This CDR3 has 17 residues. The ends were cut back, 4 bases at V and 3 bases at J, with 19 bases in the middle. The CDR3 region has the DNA TGTGCCAGCAGTTCCGTCCGAGGGGGGTTTTTCTACAATGAGCAGTTCTTC. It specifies CASSSVRGGFFYNEQFF.

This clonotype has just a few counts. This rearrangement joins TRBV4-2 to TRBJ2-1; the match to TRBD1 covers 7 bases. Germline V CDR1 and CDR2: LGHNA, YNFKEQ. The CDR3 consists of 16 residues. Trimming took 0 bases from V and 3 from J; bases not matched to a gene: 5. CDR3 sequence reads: CASSQEGGRVYNEQFF. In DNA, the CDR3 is TGTGCCAGCAGCCAAGAAGGGGGCCGGGTCTACAATGAGCAGTTCTTC.

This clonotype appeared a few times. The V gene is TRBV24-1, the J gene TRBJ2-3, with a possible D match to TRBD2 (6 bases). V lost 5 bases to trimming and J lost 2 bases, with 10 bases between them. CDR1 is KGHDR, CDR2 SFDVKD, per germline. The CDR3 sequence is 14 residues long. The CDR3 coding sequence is TGTGCCACCAGTGTAGGCGGGACCACAGATACGCAGTATTTT. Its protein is CATSVGGTTDTQYF.

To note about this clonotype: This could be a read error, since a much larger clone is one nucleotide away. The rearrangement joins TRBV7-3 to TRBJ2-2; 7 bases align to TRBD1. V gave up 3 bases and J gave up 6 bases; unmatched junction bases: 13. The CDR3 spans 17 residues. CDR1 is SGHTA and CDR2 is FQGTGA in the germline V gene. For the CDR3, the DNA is TGTGCCAGCAGCTTCTCCGGGACAGACAAAAACTCCGGGGAGCTGTTTTTT. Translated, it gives CASSFSGTDKNSGELFF. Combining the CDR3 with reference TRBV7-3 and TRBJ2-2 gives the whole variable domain GAGVSQTPSNKVTEKGKYVELRCDPISGHTALYWYRQSLGQGPEFLIYFQGTGAADDSGLPNDRFFAVRPEGSVSTLKIQRTERGDSAVYLCASSFSGTDKNSGELFFGEGSRLTVL.